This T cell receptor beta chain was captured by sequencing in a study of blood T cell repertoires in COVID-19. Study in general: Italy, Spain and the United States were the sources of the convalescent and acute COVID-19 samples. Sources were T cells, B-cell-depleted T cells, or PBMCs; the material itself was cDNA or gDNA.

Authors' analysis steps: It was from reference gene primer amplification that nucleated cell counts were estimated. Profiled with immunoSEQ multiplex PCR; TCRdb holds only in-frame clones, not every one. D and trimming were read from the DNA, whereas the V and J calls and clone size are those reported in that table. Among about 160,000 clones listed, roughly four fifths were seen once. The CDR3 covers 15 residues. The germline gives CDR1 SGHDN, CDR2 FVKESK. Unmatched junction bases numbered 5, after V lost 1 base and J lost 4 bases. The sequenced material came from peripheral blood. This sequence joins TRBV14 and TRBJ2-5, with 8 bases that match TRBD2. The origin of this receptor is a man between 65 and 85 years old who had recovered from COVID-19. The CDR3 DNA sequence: TGTGCCAGCAGCCAAGGAGGCGGGAGGCCAGAGACCCAGTACTTC. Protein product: CASSQGGGRPETQYF. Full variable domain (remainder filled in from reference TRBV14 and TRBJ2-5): EAGVTQFPSHSVIEKGQTVTLRCDPISGHDNLYWYRRVMGKEIKFLLHFVKESKQDESGMPNNRFLAERTGGTYSTLKVQPAELEDSGVYFCASSQGGGRPETQYFGPGTRLLVL.